This paragraph reports one TCR beta chain. All enrollees were roughly 18 to 90 years old and from 20 to 30 US areas. Clinical history as reported by participants underpinned cohort assignment. Assay: immunoSEQ multiplex PCR; the TCRdb copy retains only in-frame clones and omits some. Here the sample spans more than 250,000 clones, approximately 89% being singletons. The CDR3 totals 15 residues. CDR1 is MNHEY, CDR2 SVGAGI, per germline. The V segment lost 7 bases and the J segment 6 bases; nucleotides outside the gene matches: 9. The data originate from a study of blood T cell repertoires in COVID-19. Looking at the study overall: COVID-19 samples collected from the United States, Italy and Spain covered acute and convalescent phases. PBMCs, B-cell-depleted T cells, or T cells were the source of the cDNA or gDNA that made up the material.

The sample was PBMCs or T cells enriched from blood (not recorded which). This chain joins TRBV6-5 and TRBJ2-1; 10 bases are a match to TRBD2. The clonotype originates from a woman between 35 and 50 years old with acute COVID-19. DNA for the CDR3: TGTGCCAGCACTGGGGCTAGGACTAGCGGCAATGAGCAGTTCTTC. Its protein is CASTGARTSGNEQFF.